The rows below give T cell receptor beta chains drawn from one sample of a study of human T cells and chemical hapten exposure. TCRdb independently ran MiXCR on the RACE reads; one entry per CDR3 protein. The data hold tens of thousands of distinct CDR3 sequences, with 9.5% to 10% observed a single time. The specimen comprised whole blood, sampled in connection with sensitization to the hapten diphenylcyclopropenone (DPC). All receptors come from a woman in her forties or fifties with alopecia areata. Some clones in this sample may be carry-over from other donors' samples. CDR3s include the opening cysteine and the closing phenylalanine or tryptophan. The order of the fields is D gene, J gene, V gene, clone size, CDR3 protein, CDR3 DNA. A D gene is named only where the DNA matches it firmly. Where a row states a size, it is once, few, many or the class of an expanded clone; other rows omit it.

D: .
J: TRBJ1-2
V: TRBV27
size: many
CDR3: CASSPPGVLARYTF
DNA: TGTGCCAGCAGTCCCCCGGGGGTGTTGGCTCGCTACACCTTC

D: .
J: TRBJ2-2
V: TRBV7-2
size: few
CDR3: CASSLASTNTGELFF
DNA: TGTGCCAGCAGCTTAGCGTCCACGAACACCGGGGAGCTGTTTTTT

D: .
J: TRBJ1-1
V: TRBV6-2/TRBV6-3
size: few
CDR3: CASGKMNTEAFF
DNA: TGTGCCAGCGGAAAGATGAACACTGAAGCTTTCTTT

D: TRBD1
J: TRBJ2-3
V: TRBV18
size: few
CDR3: CASSPNRGRGTDTQYF
DNA: TGTGCCAGCTCACCAAACAGGGGAAGGGGCACAGATACGCAGTATTTT

D: .
J: TRBJ1-5
V: TRBV7-2
size: many
CDR3: CASSIQTEAGQPQHF
DNA: TGTGCCAGCAGCATCCAGACAGAGGCGGGCCAGCCCCAGCATTTT

D: .
J: TRBJ2-3
V: TRBV6-5
size: few
CDR3: CASSYSLLSPDTQYF
DNA: TGTGCCAGCAGTTACTCGCTCTTATCCCCAGATACGCAGTATTTT

D: .
J: TRBJ1-2
V: TRBV12-3/TRBV12-4
size: few
CDR3: CASSLPYRVGYTF
DNA: TGTGCCAGCAGTTTACCCTACAGGGTTGGCTACACCTTC

D: .
J: TRBJ1-2
V: TRBV20-1
size: many
CDR3: CSARVLAGSYGYTF
DNA: TGCAGTGCTAGAGTATTAGCAGGGAGCTATGGCTACACCTTC

D: TRBD1
J: TRBJ2-5
V: TRBV4-1
size: .
CDR3: CASSSRTGEVSQYF
DNA: TGCGCCAGCAGCAGCAGGACAGGGGAAGTGTCCCAGTACTTC

D: TRBD1
J: TRBJ1-4
V: TRBV29-1
size: few
CDR3: CSAKVTGVLANEKLFF
DNA: TGCAGCGCCAAAGTCACAGGGGTATTGGCTAATGAAAAACTGTTTTTT

D: .
J: TRBJ2-7
V: TRBV7-2
size: .
CDR3: CASSSPGDGAYEQYF
DNA: TGTGCCAGCAGCTCCCCAGGGGATGGGGCCTACGAGCAGTACTTC

D: TRBD1
J: TRBJ2-4
V: TRBV24-1
size: few
CDR3: CATSDGQGAKDIQYF
DNA: TGTGCCACCAGTGATGGACAGGGGGCGAAGGACATTCAGTACTTC

D: TRBD1
J: TRBJ1-1
V: TRBV5-1
size: .
CDR3: CASSLWTGADTEAFF
DNA: TGCGCCAGCAGCTTATGGACAGGGGCTGACACTGAAGCTTTCTTT

D: TRBD2
J: TRBJ2-3
V: TRBV7-2
size: few
CDR3: CASSLVSGGVRRTDTQYF
DNA: TGTGCCAGCAGCTTAGTGAGCGGGGGGGTCCGGCGCACAGATACGCAGTATTTT

D: TRBD1
J: TRBJ1-1
V: TRBV5-1
size: .
CDR3: CASSPGQGAVRAFF
DNA: TGCGCCAGCAGCCCGGGACAGGGGGCCGTCCGGGCTTTCTTT

D: .
J: TRBJ1-5
V: TRBV28
size: .
CDR3: CASSLSGKGNQPQHF
DNA: TGTGCCAGCAGTTTGTCGGGGAAGGGCAATCAGCCCCAGCATTTT

D: .
J: TRBJ2-7
V: TRBV10-3
size: .
CDR3: CAISVLGDEQYF
DNA: TGTGCCATCAGTGTTTTAGGGGACGAGCAGTACTTC

D: .
J: TRBJ1-6
V: TRBV7-2
size: .
CDR3: CASSLERGSPLHF
DNA: TGTGCCAGCAGCTTAGAACGCGGATCACCCCTCCACTTT

D: TRBD2
J: TRBJ2-1
V: TRBV10-3
size: many
CDR3: CAISAPSGRGGEQFF
DNA: TGTGCCATCAGTGCCCCGAGCGGGAGGGGTGGTGAGCAGTTCTTC

D: .
J: TRBJ2-2
V: TRBV20-1
size: few
CDR3: CSARALGTGELFF
DNA: TGCAGTGCTAGAGCGCTCGGCACCGGGGAGCTGTTTTTT

D: .
J: TRBJ1-2
V: TRBV6-5
size: .
CDR3: CASSYSATDLNYGYTF
DNA: TGTGCCAGCAGTTACTCGGCGACAGACCTTAACTATGGCTACACCTTC

D: TRBD1
J: TRBJ2-7
V: TRBV4-2
size: .
CDR3: CASSHAPGTGSYEQYF
DNA: TGTGCCAGCAGCCATGCTCCCGGGACAGGCTCCTACGAGCAGTACTTC

D: .
J: TRBJ1-1
V: TRBV18
size: .
CDR3: CASSPRRGLNTEAFF
DNA: TGTGCCAGCTCACCTCGAAGGGGACTGAACACTGAAGCTTTCTTT

D: .
J: TRBJ1-3
V: TRBV11-2
size: many
CDR3: CASSQQWNSGNTIYF
DNA: TGTGCCAGCAGCCAGCAATGGAACTCTGGAAACACCATATATTTT

D: TRBD2
J: TRBJ2-1
V: TRBV12-3/TRBV12-4
size: few
CDR3: CASTMTSGIGNEQFF
DNA: TGTGCCAGCACCATGACTAGCGGGATAGGCAATGAGCAGTTCTTC

D: TRBD1
J: TRBJ1-2
V: TRBV6-2/TRBV6-3
size: .
CDR3: CASRTQQGSNGYTF
DNA: TGTGCCAGCAGGACTCAACAGGGGAGTAATGGCTACACCTTC

D: .
J: TRBJ1-1
V: TRBV3-1
size: few
CDR3: CASSQTRAMNTEAFF
DNA: TGTGCCAGCAGCCAAACGAGGGCGATGAACACTGAAGCTTTCTTT

D: .
J: TRBJ2-5
V: TRBV5-1
size: few
CDR3: CASSSKETQETQYF
DNA: TGCGCCAGCAGCTCCAAGGAGACCCAAGAGACCCAGTACTTC

D: TRBD2
J: TRBJ2-3
V: TRBV27
size: few
CDR3: CASSPIRTSGVFTDTQYF
DNA: TGTGCCAGCAGCCCGATCAGGACTAGCGGGGTCTTCACAGATACGCAGTATTTT

D: TRBD2
J: TRBJ2-3
V: TRBV6-6
size: .
CDR3: CASNGLAGSTDTQYF
DNA: TGTGCCAGCAACGGACTAGCGGGGAGCACAGATACGCAGTATTTT

D: .
J: TRBJ2-2
V: TRBV11-1
size: .
CDR3: CASRGDTGELFF
DNA: TGTGCCAGCAGGGGGGACACCGGGGAGCTGTTTTTT